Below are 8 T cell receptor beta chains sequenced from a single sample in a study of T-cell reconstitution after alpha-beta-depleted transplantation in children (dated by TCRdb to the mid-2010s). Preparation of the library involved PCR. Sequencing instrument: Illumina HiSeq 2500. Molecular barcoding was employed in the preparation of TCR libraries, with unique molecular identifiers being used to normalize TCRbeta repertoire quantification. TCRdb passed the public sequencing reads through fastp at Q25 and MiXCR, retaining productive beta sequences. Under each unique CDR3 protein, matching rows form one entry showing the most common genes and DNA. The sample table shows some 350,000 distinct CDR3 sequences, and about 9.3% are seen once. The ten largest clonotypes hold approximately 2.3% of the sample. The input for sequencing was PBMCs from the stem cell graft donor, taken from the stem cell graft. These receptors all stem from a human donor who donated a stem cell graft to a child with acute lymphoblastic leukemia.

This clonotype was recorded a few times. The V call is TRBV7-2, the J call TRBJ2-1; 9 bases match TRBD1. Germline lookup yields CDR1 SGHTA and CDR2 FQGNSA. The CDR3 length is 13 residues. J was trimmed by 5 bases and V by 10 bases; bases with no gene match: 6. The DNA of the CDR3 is TGTGCCACCTCCCGGACAGGGGACAATGAGCAGTTCTTC. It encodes CATSRTGDNEQFF.

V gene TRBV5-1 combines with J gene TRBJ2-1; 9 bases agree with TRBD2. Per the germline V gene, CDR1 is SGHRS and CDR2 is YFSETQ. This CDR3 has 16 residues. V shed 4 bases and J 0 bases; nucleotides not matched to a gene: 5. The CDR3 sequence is CASSQREAHSYNEQFF. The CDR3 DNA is TGCGCCAGCAGCCAGCGGGAGGCCCACTCCTACAATGAGCAGTTCTTC.

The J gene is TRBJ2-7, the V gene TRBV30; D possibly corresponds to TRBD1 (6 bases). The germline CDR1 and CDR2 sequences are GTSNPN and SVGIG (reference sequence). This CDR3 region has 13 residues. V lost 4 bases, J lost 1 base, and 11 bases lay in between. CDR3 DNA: TGTGCCTGGAAGAGCAGGGGATCCTACGAGCAGTACTTC. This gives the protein CAWKSRGSYEQYF.

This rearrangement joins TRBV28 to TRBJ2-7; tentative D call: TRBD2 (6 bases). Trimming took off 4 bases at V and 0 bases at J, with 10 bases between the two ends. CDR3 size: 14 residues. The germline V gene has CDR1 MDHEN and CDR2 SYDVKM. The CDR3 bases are TGTGCCAGCAGTTCCCGGACTAACTCCTACGAGCAGTACTTC. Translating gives CASSSRTNSYEQYF.

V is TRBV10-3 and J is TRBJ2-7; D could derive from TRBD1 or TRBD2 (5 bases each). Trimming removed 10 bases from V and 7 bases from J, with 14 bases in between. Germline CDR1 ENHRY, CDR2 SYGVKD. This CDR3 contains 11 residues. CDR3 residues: CATRDAQEQYF. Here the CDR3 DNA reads TGTGCCACCCGGGACGCCCAGGAGCAGTACTTC.

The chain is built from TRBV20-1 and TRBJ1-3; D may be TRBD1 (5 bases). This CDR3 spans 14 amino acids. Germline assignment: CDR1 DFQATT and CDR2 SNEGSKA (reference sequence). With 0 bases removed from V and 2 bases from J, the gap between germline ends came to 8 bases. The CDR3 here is CSAREGTAGNTIYF. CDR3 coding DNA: TGCAGTGCTAGAGAAGGGACTGCTGGAAACACCATATATTTT.

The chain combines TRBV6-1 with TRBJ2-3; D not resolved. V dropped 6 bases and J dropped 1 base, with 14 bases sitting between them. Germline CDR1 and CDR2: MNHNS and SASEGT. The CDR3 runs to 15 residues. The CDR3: CASRWGNSGTDTQYF. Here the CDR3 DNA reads TGTGCCAGCAGGTGGGGAAACTCCGGCACAGATACGCAGTATTTT.

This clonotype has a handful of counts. The CDR3 sequence is CASSLREPSGGYTF. The DNA for the CDR3 is TGTGCCAGCAGTTTAAGAGAACCCTCGGGCGGCTACACCTTC. V is TRBV27 and J is TRBJ1-2; D not certain. The germline CDR1 and CDR2 sequences are MNHEY and SMNVEV (reference sequence). Deletions cut 2 bases from V and 8 bases from J, with 15 bases between. There are 14 residues in the CDR3.